This T cell receptor (beta chain) was documented in a study of spatial heterogeneity in lung cancer. The CDR3 covers 17 residues. CDR1 and CDR2 (germline): LGHNT, FRNRAP. The ends lost 5 bases at V and 10 bases at J; junction bases unmatched: 18. TCRdb itself ran the 5' RACE reads through MiXCR, one entry per CDR3 protein. This sample has about 42,000 distinct CDR3 sequences; around 7% occur once, and the top ten carry about 39%. Time point in this sample: sample taken at primary tumor resection. The table lists this clonotype with many counts. Sequenced material: PBMCs, taken at surgery. This clonotype was obtained from a female donor with early-stage non-small cell lung cancer. The chain carries TRBV12-5 and TRBJ2-1, with 9 nucleotides matching TRBD2. CDR3 in amino acids: CASGAPGGGGAFREQFF. CDR3 nucleotides: TGTGCTAGTGGTGCTCCCGGGGGCGGGGGGGCCTTCAGGGAGCAGTTCTTC.